This TCR beta chain was recorded in a study of CD8+ T cells in alopecia areata. Deletions cut 7 bases from V and 3 bases from J, with 13 bases between. The CDR3 covers 13 residues. The germline V gene encodes CDR1 SQVTM and CDR2 ANQGSEA. In its sample, this clone was seen a few times. The antigen remains undetermined. Findings of the study overall: Greater clonality was observed in lesional scalp samples, especially alopecia totalis/universalis, versus normal scalp. Tofacitinib significantly brought down scalp clonality and expanded CD8+ clones among top 100.

Investigators isolated RNA and reverse transcribed it into cDNA to act as the sequencing template. Data came from immunoSEQ multiplex PCR; TCRdb stores just in-frame clones and leaves some out. The top ten clones hold around 3% of a sample with roughly 210,000 clones, about 40% of them seen once. Treatment noted: oral pan-JAK inhibitor, 5-10 mg twice daily. Sample: CD4+ T cells sorted from blood, taken around week 36, from a patient treated with tofacitinib. The rearrangement joins TRBV29-1 to TRBJ1-5; D is perhaps TRBD1 (5 bases). The receptor comes from a human donor with alopecia areata. The CDR3 loop reads CSALTGPNQPQHF. The CDR3 DNA reads as TGCAGCGCCCTCACAGGACCCAATCAGCCCCAGCATTTT. Full variable domain (missing parts from reference TRBV29-1 and TRBJ1-5): SAVISQKPSRDICQRGTSLTIQCQVDSQVTMMFWYRQQPGQSLTLIATANQGSEATYESGFVIDKFPISRPNLTFSTLTVSNMSPEDSSIYLCSALTGPNQPQHFGDGTRLSIL.